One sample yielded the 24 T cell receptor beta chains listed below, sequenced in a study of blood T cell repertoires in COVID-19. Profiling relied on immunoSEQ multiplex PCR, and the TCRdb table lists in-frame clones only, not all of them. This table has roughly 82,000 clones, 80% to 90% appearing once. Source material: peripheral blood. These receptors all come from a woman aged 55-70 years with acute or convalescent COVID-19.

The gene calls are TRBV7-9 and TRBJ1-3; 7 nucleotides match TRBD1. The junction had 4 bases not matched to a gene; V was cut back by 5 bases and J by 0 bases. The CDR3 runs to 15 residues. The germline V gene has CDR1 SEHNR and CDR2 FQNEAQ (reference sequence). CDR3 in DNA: TGTGCCAGCAGCGCCGGACAGGTCTCTGGAAACACCATATATTTT. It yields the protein CASSAGQVSGNTIYF.

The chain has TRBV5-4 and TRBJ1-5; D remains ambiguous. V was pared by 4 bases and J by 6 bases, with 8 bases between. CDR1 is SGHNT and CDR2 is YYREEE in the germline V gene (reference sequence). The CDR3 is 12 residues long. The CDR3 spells CASSVDSQPQHF. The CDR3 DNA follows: TGTGCCAGCAGCGTGGATAGTCAGCCCCAGCATTTT.

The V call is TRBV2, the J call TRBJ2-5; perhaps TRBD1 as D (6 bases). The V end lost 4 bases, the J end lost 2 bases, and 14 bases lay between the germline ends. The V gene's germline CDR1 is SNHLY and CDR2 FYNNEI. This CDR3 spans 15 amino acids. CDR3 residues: CASSGQGRGQETQYF. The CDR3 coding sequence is TGTGCCAGCAGTGGTCAGGGTAGGGGGCAAGAGACCCAGTACTTC.

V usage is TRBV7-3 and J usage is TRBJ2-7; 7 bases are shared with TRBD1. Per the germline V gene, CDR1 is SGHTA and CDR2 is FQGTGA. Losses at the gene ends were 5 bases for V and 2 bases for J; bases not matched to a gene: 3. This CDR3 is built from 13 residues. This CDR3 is CASSEGQTYEQYF. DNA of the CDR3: TGTGCCAGCAGCGAGGGACAGACCTACGAGCAGTACTTC.

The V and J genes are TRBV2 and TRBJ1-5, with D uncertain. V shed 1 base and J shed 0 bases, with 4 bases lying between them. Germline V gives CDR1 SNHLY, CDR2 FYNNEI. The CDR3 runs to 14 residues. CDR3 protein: CASSEGGSNQPQHF. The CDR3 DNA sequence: TGTGCCAGCAGTGAAGGCGGTAGCAATCAGCCCCAGCATTTT.

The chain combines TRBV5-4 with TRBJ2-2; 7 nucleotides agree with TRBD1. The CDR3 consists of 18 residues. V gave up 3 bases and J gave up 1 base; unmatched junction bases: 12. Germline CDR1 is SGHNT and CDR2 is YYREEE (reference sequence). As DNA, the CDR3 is TGTGCCAGCAGCTCTCCGAGACCCGGGACAGAGAACACCGGGGAGCTGTTTTTT. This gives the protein CASSSPRPGTENTGELFF.

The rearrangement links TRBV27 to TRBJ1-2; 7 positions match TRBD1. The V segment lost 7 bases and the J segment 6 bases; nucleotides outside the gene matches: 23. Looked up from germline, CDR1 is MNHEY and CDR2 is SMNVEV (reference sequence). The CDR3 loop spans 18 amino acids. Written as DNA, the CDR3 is TGTGCCAGCACCCGCCAGGGAGTTTCCCTTGGACAGGCGGATGGCTACACCTTC. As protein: CASTRQGVSLGQADGYTF.

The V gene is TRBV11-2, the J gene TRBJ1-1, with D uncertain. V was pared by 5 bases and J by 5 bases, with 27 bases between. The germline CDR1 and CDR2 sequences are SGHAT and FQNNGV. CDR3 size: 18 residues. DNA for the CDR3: TGTGCCAGCAGCACGGAGTTTCGGTTAACAAACCTCGGGACTGAAGCTTTCTTT. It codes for CASSTEFRLTNLGTEAFF.

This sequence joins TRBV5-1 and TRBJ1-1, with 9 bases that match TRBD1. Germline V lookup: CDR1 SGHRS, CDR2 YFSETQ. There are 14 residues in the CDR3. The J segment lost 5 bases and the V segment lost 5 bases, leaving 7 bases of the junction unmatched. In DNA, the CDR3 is TGCGCCAGCAGTGCGGACAGGGGTGAGACTGAAGCTTTCTTT. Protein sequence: CASSADRGETEAFF. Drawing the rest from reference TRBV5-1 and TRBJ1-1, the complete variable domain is KAGVTQTPRYLIKTRGQQVTLSCSPISGHRSVSWYQQTPGQGLQFLFEYFSETQRNKGNFPGRFSGRQFSNSRSEMNVSTLELGDSALYLCASSADRGETEAFFGQGTRLTVV.

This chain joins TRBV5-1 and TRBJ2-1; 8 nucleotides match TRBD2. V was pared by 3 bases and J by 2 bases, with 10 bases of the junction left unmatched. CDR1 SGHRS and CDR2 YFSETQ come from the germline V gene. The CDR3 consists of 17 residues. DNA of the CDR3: TGCGCCAGCAGCTCTCTAGCGGGCTCATTTACCTACAATGAGCAGTTCTTC. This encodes CASSSLAGSFTYNEQFF.

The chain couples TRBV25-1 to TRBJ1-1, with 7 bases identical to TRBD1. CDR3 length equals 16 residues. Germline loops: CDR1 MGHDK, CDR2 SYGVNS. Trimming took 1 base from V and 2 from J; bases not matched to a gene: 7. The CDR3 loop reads CASSESDRVLNTEAFF. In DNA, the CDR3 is TGTGCCAGCAGTGAATCAGACAGGGTCTTAAACACTGAAGCTTTCTTT.

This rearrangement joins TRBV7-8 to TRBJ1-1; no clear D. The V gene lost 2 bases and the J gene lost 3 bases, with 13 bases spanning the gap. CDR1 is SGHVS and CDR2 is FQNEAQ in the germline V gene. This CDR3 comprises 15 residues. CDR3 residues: CASSLPGSWDTEAFF. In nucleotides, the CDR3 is TGTGCCAGCAGCTTACCGGGATCTTGGGACACTGAAGCTTTCTTT.

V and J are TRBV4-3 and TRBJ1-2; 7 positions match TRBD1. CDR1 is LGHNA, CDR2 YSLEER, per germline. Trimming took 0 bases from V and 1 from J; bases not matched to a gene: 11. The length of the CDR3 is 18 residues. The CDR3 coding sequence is TGCGCCAGCAGCCAAGATCCGGGACAGAGACTTTATAACTATGGCTACACCTTC. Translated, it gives CASSQDPGQRLYNYGYTF.

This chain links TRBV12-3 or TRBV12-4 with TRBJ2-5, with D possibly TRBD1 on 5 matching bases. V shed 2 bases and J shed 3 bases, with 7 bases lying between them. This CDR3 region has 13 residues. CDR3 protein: CASSLQGKETQYF. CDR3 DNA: TGTGCCAGCAGTTTACAGGGAAAAGAGACCCAGTACTTC.

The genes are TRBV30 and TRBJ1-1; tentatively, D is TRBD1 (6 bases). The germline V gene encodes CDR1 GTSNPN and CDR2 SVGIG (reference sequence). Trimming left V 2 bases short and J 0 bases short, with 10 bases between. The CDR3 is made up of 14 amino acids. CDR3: CAWSKGQLNTEAFF. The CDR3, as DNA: TGTGCCTGGAGTAAGGGACAACTGAACACTGAAGCTTTCTTT.

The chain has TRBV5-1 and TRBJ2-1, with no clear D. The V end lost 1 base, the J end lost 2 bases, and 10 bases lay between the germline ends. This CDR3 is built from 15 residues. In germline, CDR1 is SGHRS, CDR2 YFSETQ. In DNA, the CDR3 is TGCGCCAGCAGCTTGTCCCAAGCTCCCTACAATGAGCAGTTCTTC. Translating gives CASSLSQAPYNEQFF.

CDR3 in amino acids: CASSDSGGRELRGTQYF. CDR3 DNA sequence: TGCGCCAGCAGTGATAGTGGTGGGCGGGAGCTCAGGGGTACGCAGTATTTT. V gene TRBV10-2 combines with J gene TRBJ2-3, with a tentative D call TRBD2 (7 bases). The germline CDR1 and CDR2 sequences are WSHSY and SAAADI. V was pared by 3 bases and J by 8 bases, with 24 bases between. The CDR3 length is 17 residues.

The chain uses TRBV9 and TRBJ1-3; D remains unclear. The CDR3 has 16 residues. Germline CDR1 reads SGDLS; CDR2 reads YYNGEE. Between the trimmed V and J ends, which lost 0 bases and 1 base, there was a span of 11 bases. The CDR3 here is CASSVVGRGSGNTIYF. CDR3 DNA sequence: TGTGCCAGCAGCGTAGTTGGCAGAGGATCTGGAAACACCATATATTTT.

The CDR3 spells CASSSTPRGGTEAFF. The CDR3 DNA reads as TGTGCCAGCAGTTCTACCCCCAGGGGTGGCACTGAAGCTTTCTTT. V is TRBV6-5 and J is TRBJ1-1, with D possibly TRBD1 on 6 matching bases. Germline values: CDR1 MNHEY, CDR2 SVGAGI. There are 15 residues in the CDR3. The V end lost 4 bases, the J end lost 4 bases, and 16 bases lay between the germline ends.

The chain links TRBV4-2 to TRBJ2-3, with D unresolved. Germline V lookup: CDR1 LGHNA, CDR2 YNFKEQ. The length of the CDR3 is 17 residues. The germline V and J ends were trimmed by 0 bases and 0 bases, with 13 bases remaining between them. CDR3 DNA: TGTGCCAGCAGCCAAGATCGGGTGAAAACTAGCACAGATACGCAGTATTTT. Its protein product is CASSQDRVKTSTDTQYF.

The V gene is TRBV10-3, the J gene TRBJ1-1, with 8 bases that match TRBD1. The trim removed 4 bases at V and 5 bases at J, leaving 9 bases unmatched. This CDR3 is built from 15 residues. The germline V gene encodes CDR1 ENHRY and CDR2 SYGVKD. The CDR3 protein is CAISGTGRAGTEAFF. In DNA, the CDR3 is TGTGCCATCAGTGGGACAGGGCGCGCAGGTACTGAAGCTTTCTTT.

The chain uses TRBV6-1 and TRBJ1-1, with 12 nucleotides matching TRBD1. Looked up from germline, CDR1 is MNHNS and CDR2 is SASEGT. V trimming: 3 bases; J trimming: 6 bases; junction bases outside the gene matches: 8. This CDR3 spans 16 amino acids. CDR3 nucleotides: TGTGCCAGCAGTGATTGGGACAGGGGGCTTTGGTCTGAAGCTTTCTTT. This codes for CASSDWDRGLWSEAFF.

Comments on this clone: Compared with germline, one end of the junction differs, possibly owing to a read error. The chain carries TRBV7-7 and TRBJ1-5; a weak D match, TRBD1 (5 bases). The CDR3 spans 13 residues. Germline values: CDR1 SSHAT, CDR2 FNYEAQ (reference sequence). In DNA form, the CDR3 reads TGTGCTAGCAGCTTGGAAAGGGGTCAGCCCCAGCATTTT. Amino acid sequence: CASSLERGQPQHF.

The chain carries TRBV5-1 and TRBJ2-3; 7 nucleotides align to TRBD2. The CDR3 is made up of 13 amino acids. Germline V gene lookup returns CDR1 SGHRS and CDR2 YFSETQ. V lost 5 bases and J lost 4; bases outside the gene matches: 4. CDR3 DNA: TGCGCCAGCAGTTCCACTAGCGCAGATACGCAGTATTTT. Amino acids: CASSSTSADTQYF.